The clone carrying this T cell receptor (beta chain) was observed a few times. Its specificity is unknown. The sample holds other DNA sequences that translate to the same CDR3. In replicate PCRs of unsorted PBMC, 300 ng DNA, 30,000 or so T cell genomes, was used. Assay: immunoSEQ multiplex PCR; the TCRdb copy retains only in-frame clones and omits some. This table holds about 450,000 clones, around 75% found once. CDR1 and CDR2 from the germline V gene are SGHRS and YFSETQ. CDR3 length: 14 amino acids. V lost 4 bases and J lost 2; bases outside the gene matches: 5. Genomic DNA came from 90 million or so PBMCs in unsorted samples. This sample is part of a study of shared clonotypes between healthy human individuals. Study-wide context: Donors, aged 18 to 49, were a couple of women and three men.

Study conclusions and caveats: There were few donors, and this limited the genetic and exposure-history diversity represented.

The chain couples TRBV5-1 to TRBJ2-5; 7 bases are shared with TRBD1. The sequenced material came from PBMCs. The source of this sequence is a woman in her thirties or forties in good health. Some clones in this sample may be carry-over from other donors' samples. The CDR3, as DNA: TGCGCCAGCAGCCTAGGGACAGCTCAAGAGACCCAGTACTTC. It yields the protein CASSLGTAQETQYF.